This TCR beta chain comes out of a study of spatial heterogeneity in lung cancer. As for the study in general: Unique TCR and UMI combinations averaged more than ten appearances each in raw reads.

In its sample, this clonotype ranks as medium-sized. Time point described: sample taken at primary tumor resection. From tumor, nontumor lung or frozen PBMC, whole RNA was taken unsorted for sequencing. The donor group consisted of roughly 70 patients who had untreated, early-stage non-small cell lung cancer. Single TCR cDNA molecules each had their own unique molecular identifier. TCRdb reanalysed the 5' RACE reads using MiXCR and keeps one entry per CDR3 protein. The sample has approximately 2,000 distinct CDR3 sequences, approximately 8% seen once. From germline, CDR1 is MNHEY and CDR2 SVGAGI. The ends were cut back, 6 bases at V and 2 bases at J, with 13 bases in the middle. This CDR3 has 14 amino acids.

The sample here was normal lung tissue next to the tumor, taken at surgery. The chain joins TRBV6-5 to TRBJ2-5, with D perhaps given as TRBD1 or TRBD2 (5 bases each). The source of this sequence is a male donor with early-stage non-small cell lung cancer. The CDR3 region has the DNA TGTGCCAGCAGCCGAGGGGATTTTCAAGAGACCCAGTACTTC. Protein: CASSRGDFQETQYF.